This TCR beta chain came from a study of T cells in Graves' hyperthyroidism and ophthalmopathy (dated by TCRdb to between 2019 and 2020). Regarding the research as a whole: Peripheral blood samples were taken at the time of initial diagnosis, prior to any treatment. To identify distinguishing TCR V-J signatures, a discovery cohort of 90 to 100 patients was used, comprising some 43 with Graves' ophthalmopathy and approximately 58 with stable Graves' hyperthyroidism. Prospective prediction of ophthalmopathy was tested in an independent validation cohort of 18 to 20 hyperthyroidism patients and 17 patients who later progressed to ophthalmopathy. For training and testing, the roughly 97 patients in the discovery cohort were randomly divided in a 7:3 ratio. In addition, the study compared T-cell repertoires in thyroid tissue and in blood from six Graves' hyperthyroidism patients. Following sampling, methimazole starting at 30 mg daily was given to hyperthyroidism patients, and high-dose intravenous methylprednisolone was given to ophthalmopathy patients. TCR Vbeta CDR3 sequencing of approximately 140 peripheral blood samples (roughly 41 ophthalmopathy, 75 hyperthyroidism and approximately 17 progressor patients) is reported in the paper. Broader findings and caveats from the paper: A 13 V-J signature model separated ophthalmopathy from stable hyperthyroidism, with around 88% sensitivity and roughly 81% specificity in cross-validation and 80%/75% in testing. Most expanded thyroid clonotypes (frequency above 0.001) were also found in blood, which suggests that blood repertoires may mirror thyroid immune responses. No statistical method was used to fix the sample size in advance, and group allocation was not hidden from the investigators. In validation, progression to ophthalmopathy was predicted by the model with about 70% sensitivity and just over 72% specificity, a median of around 6.5 months before onset.

Moderately to severely active disease, a Clinical Activity Score of at least 3, a NOSPECS grade of at least 4, and a duration under 3 months were present in ophthalmopathy patients. Exclusion was applied to patients with uncontrolled infections, other autoimmune diseases, pregnancy or lactation. Diagnoses were based on clinical symptoms, serum thyroxine and TRAb, thyroid ultrasound and orbital computed tomography. PBMCs were isolated from approximately 10 ml of fresh peripheral blood by Ficoll-Paque density gradient centrifugation. Trizol reagent was used to extract total RNA, and RNA quality was then checked on an Agilent 2100 Bioanalyzer. The TCR beta CDR3 regions were amplified from RNA transcripts. For the first round of RT-PCR on the TCR CDR3, the HTBI primer set was used together with the Qiagen OneStep RT-PCR kit. The libraries were constructed in a second round of multiplex PCR and then size-selected and purified. Sequencing of the libraries was done on an Illumina HiSeq2000 using paired-end 100 bp reads. In the original analysis: Raw data were processed with SOAPnuke, discarding reads with adapters, uncalled bases, mean Phred below 15, or no exact constant-primer or identifier match. High-quality paired reads were merged with COPE v1.2.5, and unique nucleotide sequences were defined as clonotypes. Clonotypes were aligned to IMGT TRBV, TRBD and TRBJ reference segments using MiTCR v1.1. The analysis included only V-J combinations with a frequency above 0.0001, which together covered approximately 99% of the repertoires. A TCS score was defined as the ratio between F50 (clonal expansion) and ExV (chaos), using BLOSUM62-based TCRdist between CDR3 peptides within each V-J. Welch's t-statistics and random forest reduced some 510 V-J features to around 14, which were used in a naive Bayes classifier (R e1071). TCRdb itself trimmed the public reads at Q25 with fastp, ran MiXCR and retained productive beta chains. Under each unique CDR3 protein, matching rows form one entry showing the most common genes and DNA. The V and J calls reflect TCRdb's pipeline rather than the authors' work. In all, the sample holds about 350,000 distinct CDR3 sequences, and less than 20% of those were seen once. The biggest ten clones account for around 15% of the sample.

This clonotype was counted many times. Its antigen is unknown. Nothing much larger sits one base from this clone, and base qualities are not available. The sequence came from a woman aged 40 to 50 with Graves' ophthalmopathy. The material sequenced was blood.

In nucleotides, the sequence is TGTGCCAGCAGCTTGGACTATGCTGGGCAGGGCGACTACGAGCAGTACTTC. Its amino acids are CASSLDYAGQGDYEQYF. The chain uses TRBV7-8 and TRBJ2-7; matching of 6 bases hints at TRBD2 as the D gene. The CDR3 contains 17 residues, cysteine and phenylalanine counted. Only the CDR3 DNA stays, 51 bases, in frame from base 1. The junction carries 21 bases between V and J, which are trimmed by 3 bases and 3 bases respectively. The germline V gene gives CDR1 as SGHVS and CDR2 as FQNEAQ.